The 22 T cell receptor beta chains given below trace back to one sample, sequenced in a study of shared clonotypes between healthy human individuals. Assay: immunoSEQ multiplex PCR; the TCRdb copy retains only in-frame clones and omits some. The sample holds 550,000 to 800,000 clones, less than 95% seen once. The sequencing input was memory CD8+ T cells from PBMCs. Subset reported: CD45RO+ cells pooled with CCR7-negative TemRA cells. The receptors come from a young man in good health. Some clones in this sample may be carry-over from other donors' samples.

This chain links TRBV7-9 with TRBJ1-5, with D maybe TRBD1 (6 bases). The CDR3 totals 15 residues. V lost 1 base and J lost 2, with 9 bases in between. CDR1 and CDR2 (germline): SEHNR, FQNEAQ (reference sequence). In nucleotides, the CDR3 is TGTGCCAGCAGCTTAGACAGGGCCGGCAATCAGCCCCAGCATTTT. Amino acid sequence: CASSLDRAGNQPQHF.

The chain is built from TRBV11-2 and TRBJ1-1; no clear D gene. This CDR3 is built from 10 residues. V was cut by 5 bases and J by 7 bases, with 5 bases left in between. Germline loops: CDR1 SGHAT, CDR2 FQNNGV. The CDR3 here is CASSTLEAFF. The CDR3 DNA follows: TGTGCCAGCAGCACCCTTGAAGCTTTCTTT.

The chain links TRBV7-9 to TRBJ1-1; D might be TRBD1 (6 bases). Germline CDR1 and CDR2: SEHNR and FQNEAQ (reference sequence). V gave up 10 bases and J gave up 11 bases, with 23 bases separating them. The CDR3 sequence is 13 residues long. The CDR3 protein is CATRDILPGAAFF. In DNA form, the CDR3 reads TGTGCCACTAGGGACATACTCCCAGGGGCGGCTTTCTTT.

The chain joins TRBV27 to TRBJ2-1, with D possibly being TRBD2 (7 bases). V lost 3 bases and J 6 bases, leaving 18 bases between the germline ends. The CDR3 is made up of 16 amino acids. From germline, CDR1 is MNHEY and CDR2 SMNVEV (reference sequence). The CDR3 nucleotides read TGTGCCAGCAGTTTTCCCCGGCTAGGGGGGGTCAATGAGCAGTTCTTC. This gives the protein CASSFPRLGGVNEQFF.

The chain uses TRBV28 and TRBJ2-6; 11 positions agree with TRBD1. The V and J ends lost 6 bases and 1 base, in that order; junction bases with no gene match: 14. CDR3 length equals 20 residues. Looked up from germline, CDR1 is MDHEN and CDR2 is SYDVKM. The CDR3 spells CASRPSRDRGSLSGANVLTF. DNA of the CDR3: TGTGCCAGCAGGCCGAGCCGGGACAGGGGGAGCCTATCTGGGGCCAACGTCCTGACTTTC.

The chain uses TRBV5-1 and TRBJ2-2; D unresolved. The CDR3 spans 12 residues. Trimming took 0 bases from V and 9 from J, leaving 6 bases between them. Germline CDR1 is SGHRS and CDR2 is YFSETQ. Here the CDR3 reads CASSLGSRELFF. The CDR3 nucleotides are TGCGCCAGCAGCTTGGGTTCCCGGGAGCTGTTTTTT. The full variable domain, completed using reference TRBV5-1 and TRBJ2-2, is KAGVTQTPRYLIKTRGQQVTLSCSPISGHRSVSWYQQTPGQGLQFLFEYFSETQRNKGNFPGRFSGRQFSNSRSEMNVSTLELGDSALYLCASSLGSRELFFGEGSRLTVL.

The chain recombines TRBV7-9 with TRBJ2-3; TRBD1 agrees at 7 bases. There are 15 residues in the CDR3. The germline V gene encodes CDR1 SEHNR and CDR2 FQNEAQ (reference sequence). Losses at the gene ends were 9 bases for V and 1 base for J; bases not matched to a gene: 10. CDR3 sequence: CASQGVFPRTDTQYF. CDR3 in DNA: TGTGCCAGTCAGGGGGTCTTCCCCCGCACAGATACGCAGTATTTT. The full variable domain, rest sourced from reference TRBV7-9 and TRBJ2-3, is DTGVSQNPRHKITKRGQNVTFRCDPISEHNRLYWYRQTLGQGPEFLTYFQNEAQLEKSRLLSDRFSAERPKGSFSTLEIQRTEQGDSAMYLCASQGVFPRTDTQYFGPGTRLTVL.

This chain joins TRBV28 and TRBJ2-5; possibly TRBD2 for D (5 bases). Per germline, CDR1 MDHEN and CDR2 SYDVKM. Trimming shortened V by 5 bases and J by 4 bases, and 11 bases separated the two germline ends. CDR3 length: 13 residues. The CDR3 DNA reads TGTGCCAGCAGTGTTGGACTTCTAGAGACCCAGTACTTC. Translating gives CASSVGLLETQYF. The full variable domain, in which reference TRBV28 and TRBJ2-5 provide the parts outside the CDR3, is DVKVTQSSRYLVKRTGEKVFLECVQDMDHENMFWYRQDPGLGLRLIYFSYDVKMKEKGDIPEGYSVSREKKERFSLILESASTNQTSMYLCASSVGLLETQYFGPGTRLLVL.

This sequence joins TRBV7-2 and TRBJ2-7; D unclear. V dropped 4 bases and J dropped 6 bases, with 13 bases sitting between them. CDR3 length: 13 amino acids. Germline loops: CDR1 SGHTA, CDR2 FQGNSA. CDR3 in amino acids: CASSSPRSGEQYF. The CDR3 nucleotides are TGTGCCAGCAGCTCCCCCCGGTCCGGCGAGCAGTACTTC.

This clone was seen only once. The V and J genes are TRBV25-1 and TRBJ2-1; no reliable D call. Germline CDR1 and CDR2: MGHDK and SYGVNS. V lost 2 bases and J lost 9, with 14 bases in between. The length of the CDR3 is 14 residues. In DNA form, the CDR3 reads TGTGCCAGCAGTGAAAATGGGTGGGTAGCTGAGCAGTTCTTC. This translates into CASSENGWVAEQFF. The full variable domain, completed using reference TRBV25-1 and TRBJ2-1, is EADIYQTPRYLVIGTGKKITLECSQTMGHDKMYWYQQDPGMELHLIHYSYGVNSTEKGDLSSESTVSRIRTEHFPLTLESARPSHTSQYLCASSENGWVAEQFFGPGTRLTVL.

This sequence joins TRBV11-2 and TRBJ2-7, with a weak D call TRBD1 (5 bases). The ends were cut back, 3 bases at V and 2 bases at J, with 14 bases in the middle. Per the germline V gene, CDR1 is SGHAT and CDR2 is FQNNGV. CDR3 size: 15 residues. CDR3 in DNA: TGTGCCAGCAGCTTTCGACAGCCACCTACCTACGAGCAGTACTTC. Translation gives CASSFRQPPTYEQYF.

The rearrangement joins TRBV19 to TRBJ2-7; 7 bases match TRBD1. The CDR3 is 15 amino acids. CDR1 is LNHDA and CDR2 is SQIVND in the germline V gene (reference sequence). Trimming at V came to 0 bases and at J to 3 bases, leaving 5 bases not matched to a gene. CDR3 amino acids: CASSIEGTAGYEQYF. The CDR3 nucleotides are TGTGCCAGTAGTATAGAAGGGACAGCCGGCTACGAGCAGTACTTC.

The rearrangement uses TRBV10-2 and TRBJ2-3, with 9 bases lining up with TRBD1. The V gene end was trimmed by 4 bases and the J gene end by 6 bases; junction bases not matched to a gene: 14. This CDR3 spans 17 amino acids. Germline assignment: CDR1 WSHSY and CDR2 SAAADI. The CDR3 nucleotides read TGCGCCAGCAGTGCCGGCAGGGGGACAGGGCGCTCGGATACGCAGTATTTT. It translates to CASSAGRGTGRSDTQYF.

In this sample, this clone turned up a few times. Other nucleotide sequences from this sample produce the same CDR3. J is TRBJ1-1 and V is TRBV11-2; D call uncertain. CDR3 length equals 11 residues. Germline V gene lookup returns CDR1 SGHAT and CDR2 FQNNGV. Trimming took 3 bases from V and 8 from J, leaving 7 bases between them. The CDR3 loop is CASSFGREAFF. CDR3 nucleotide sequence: TGTGCCAGCAGCTTTGGCAGGGAAGCTTTCTTT.

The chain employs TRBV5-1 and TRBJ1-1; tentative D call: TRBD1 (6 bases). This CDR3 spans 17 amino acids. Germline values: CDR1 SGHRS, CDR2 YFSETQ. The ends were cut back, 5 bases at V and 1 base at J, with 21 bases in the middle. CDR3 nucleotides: TGCGCCAGCAGTCATGGGGGGGACATAAACCCGAACACTGAAGCTTTCTTT. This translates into CASSHGGDINPNTEAFF.

The CDR3 coding sequence is TGTGCCAGCAGCCCCCAGCCGTGGGGAAACTCCTACGAGCAGTACTTC. Translating gives CASSPQPWGNSYEQYF. This chain links TRBV7-9 with TRBJ2-7; the D is unclear. This CDR3 has 16 residues. V was trimmed by 5 bases and J by 0 bases, leaving 17 bases between them. CDR1 SEHNR and CDR2 FQNEAQ come from the germline V gene (reference sequence).

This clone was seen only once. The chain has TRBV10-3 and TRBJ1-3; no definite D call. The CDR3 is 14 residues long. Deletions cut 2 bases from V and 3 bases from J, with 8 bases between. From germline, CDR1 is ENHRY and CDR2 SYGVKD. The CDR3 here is CAISEEILGNTIYF. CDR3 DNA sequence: TGTGCCATCAGTGAGGAGATCCTTGGAAACACCATATATTTT.

The CDR3 loop is CASSDPPGQGDGNTIYF. CDR3 DNA: TGTGCCAGCAGCGATCCCCCGGGACAGGGAGATGGAAACACCATATATTTT. This chain links TRBV9 with TRBJ1-3; 9 positions match TRBD1. Germline CDR1 is SGDLS and CDR2 is YYNGEE. This CDR3 region has 17 residues. J lost 3 bases, V lost 3 bases, and 10 bases had no gene match.

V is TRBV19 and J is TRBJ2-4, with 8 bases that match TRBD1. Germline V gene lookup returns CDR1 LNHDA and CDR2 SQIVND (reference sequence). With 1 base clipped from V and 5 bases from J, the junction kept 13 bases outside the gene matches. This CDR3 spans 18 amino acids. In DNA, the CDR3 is TGTGCCAGTAGTATAGGGCGATACAGGGGGGCGGAGGAAAACATTCAGTACTTC. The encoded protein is CASSIGRYRGAEENIQYF.

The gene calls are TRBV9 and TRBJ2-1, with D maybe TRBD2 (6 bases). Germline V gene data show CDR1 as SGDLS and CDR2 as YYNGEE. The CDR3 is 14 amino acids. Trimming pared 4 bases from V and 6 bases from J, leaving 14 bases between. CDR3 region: CASSIFGGGNEQFF. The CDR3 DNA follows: TGTGCCAGCAGCATTTTCGGGGGTGGCAATGAGCAGTTCTTC.

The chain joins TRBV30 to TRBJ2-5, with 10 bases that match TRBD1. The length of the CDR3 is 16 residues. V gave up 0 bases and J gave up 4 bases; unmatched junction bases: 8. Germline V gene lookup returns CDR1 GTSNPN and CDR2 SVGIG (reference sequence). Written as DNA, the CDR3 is TGTGCCTGGAGTGTACTGGGGACAGGGGATGGAGAGACCCAGTACTTC. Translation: CAWSVLGTGDGETQYF.

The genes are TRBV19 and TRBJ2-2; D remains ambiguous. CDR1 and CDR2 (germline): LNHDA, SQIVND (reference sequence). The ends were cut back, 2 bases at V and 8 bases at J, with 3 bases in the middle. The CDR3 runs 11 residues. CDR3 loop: CASSIWGELFF. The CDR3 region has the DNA TGTGCCAGTAGTATATGGGGGGAGCTGTTTTTT.